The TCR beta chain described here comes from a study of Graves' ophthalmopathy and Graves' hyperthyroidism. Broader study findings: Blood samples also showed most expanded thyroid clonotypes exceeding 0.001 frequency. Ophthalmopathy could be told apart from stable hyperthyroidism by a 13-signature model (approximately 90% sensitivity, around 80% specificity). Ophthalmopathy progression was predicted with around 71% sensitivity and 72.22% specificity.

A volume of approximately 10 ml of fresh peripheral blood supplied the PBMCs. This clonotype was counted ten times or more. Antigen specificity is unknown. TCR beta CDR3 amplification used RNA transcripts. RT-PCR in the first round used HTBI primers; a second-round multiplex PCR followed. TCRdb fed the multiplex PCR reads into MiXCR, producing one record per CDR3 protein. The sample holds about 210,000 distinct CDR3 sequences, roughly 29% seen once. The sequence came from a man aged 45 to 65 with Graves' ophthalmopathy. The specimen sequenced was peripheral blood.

CDR3 sequence: CASSYTGDSSTDTQYF. The CDR3 DNA is TGTGCCAGCAGTTACACAGGGGACTCTAGCACAGATACGCAGTATTTT. This chain connects TRBV6-5 to TRBJ2-3, with D possibly TRBD1 on 7 matching bases. V was pared by 2 bases and J by 0 bases, with 12 bases between. Germline V gene sequence: CDR1 MNHEY, CDR2 SVGAGI. This CDR3 is 16 amino acids long.